This T cell receptor (beta chain) was found in a study of regulatory T cells in long-lasting Graves disease (dated by TCRdb to the early 2020s). In the study overall: Antithyroid drugs had been taken for less than 3 months by newly diagnosed Graves' disease patients. The study was conducted in China and was registered as a clinical trial. Patients with persistent Graves' disease were compared with patients with newly diagnosed Graves' disease using TCR sequencing and RNA sequencing of peripheral blood. A total of about 35 samples underwent TCR sequencing, from some 13 patients with persistent Graves' disease and approximately 20 patients with newly diagnosed Graves' disease.

The library was made by multiplex PCR. TCRdb lists the instrument as Illumina HiSeq 4000. To build TCR beta libraries, CDR3 regions were amplified by Arm-PCR using iRepertoire HTBI primers. PCR products were gel purified before sequencing. Under the source paper's analysis protocol: Gene usage analysis of CDR3 amino acid clonotypes used the approximately 62 TRBV and 11 to 15 TRBJ segments found across samples. COPE and FqMerger were used to merge the filtered high-quality paired reads into contigs. Contigs were aligned with BLAST to IMGT TRBV, TRBD and TRBJ reference genes, and CDR3 was defined per IMGT. Any clonotype with a frequency above 0.1% was counted as a highly expanded clone. Shannon entropy served as the measure of repertoire diversity, while the Gini coefficient captured V-J evenness. A clonotype was considered public if more than one individual shared it. TCRdb applied fastp at Q25 and MiXCR to the public reads, then kept only in-frame beta chains. A single entry per CDR3 protein holds the most common genes and DNA from its merged rows. The V and J calls were not made by the authors but by TCRdb's processing. This sample gives more than 300,000 distinct CDR3 sequences in total; about a sixth of them show up just once. Together, the top ten hold around 21% of the sample.

This clonotype was found many times. Its target antigen remains unknown. A much larger clonotype is one base distant, so this may be a read error. Paper-wide results and their limitations: Preferential use of TRBV28, TRBJ1-2 and TRBJ2-5 was observed in persistent disease, whereas TRBV20-1 and TRBJ2-1 were favored in newly diagnosed disease. Only peripheral blood was studied, because thyroid tissue, the primary lesion, was inaccessible. Patients with persistent disease shared more public clonotypes (around 2,700) than newly diagnosed patients did (about 970). The authors acknowledged the small sample size as a limitation that may reduce accuracy. Only the TCR beta chain was sequenced and analyzed. Lower TCR Shannon entropy and fewer highly expanded clones were observed in persistent Graves' disease patients than in newly diagnosed patients, which suggested clonal expansion.

This specimen's time point label, per the study, means: newly diagnosed GD, antithyroid drugs for less than 3 months. For both TCR sequencing and RNA sequencing, RNA was extracted from PBMCs in TRIzol. The diagnosis of Graves' disease was made according to American Thyroid Association guidelines. The patients came from an endocrinology department in Xi'an, China. From each patient, about 8.9 milliliters of peripheral blood was collected into an EDTA anticoagulant tube. Ficoll Paque Plus density gradient separation was used to isolate PBMCs, and no further T cell sorting was performed. An Agilent 2100 Bioanalyzer and agarose gel were used to check RNA quality, and a NanoDrop 2000 was used to measure RNA concentration. Sequences MDHEN (CDR1) and SYDVKM (CDR2) are obtained from the germline V gene. Between the V and J ends, shortened by 4 bases and 1 base respectively, the junction contains 14 bases. From the cysteine up to the phenylalanine, the CDR3 has a length of 15 residues. Left in the record is the CDR3 DNA by itself, 45 bases read in frame from the first base.

The data were also submitted as part of a second study, on T cells in Graves' hyperthyroidism and ophthalmopathy. The second investigation adds: Stable Graves' hyperthyroidism was defined as no progression to ophthalmopathy during 18 months of follow-up. Hyperthyroidism patients were aged 18 to 65 years and newly diagnosed, with disease duration of less than 2 months. The study excluded patients with uncontrolled infections, other autoimmune diseases, pregnancy or lactation. Diagnoses relied on clinical symptoms, serum thyroxine and TRAb, thyroid ultrasound and orbital computed tomography. A first-round RT-PCR of the TCR CDR3 used the HTBI primer set with the Qiagen OneStep RT-PCR kit. Most expanded thyroid clonotypes (frequency above 0.001) were also found in blood, which suggests that blood repertoires may mirror thyroid immune responses. A model built on a 13 V-J signature distinguished ophthalmopathy from stable hyperthyroidism, reaching 87.88% sensitivity and under 84% specificity in cross-validation and 80%/75% in testing. During validation, the model predicted progression to ophthalmopathy a median of around 6 months ahead of onset, with approximately 70% sensitivity and less than 85% specificity. To identify TCR V-J signatures that set the groups apart, the researchers used a discovery cohort of about a hundred patients, made up of approximately 43 with Graves' ophthalmopathy and about 55 with stable Graves' hyperthyroidism. Whether ophthalmopathy could be predicted prospectively was tested in an independent validation cohort made up of 18 hyperthyroidism patients plus 17 patients who later progressed to ophthalmopathy. For training and testing, the 100 or so patients in the discovery cohort were randomly divided in a 7:3 ratio. Thyroid tissue and blood T-cell repertoires from several Graves' hyperthyroidism patients were also compared in the study. After blood sampling, hyperthyroidism patients were treated with methimazole at a starting dose of 30 mg daily, and ophthalmopathy patients were treated with high-dose intravenous methylprednisolone. A second multiplex PCR round built the libraries, followed by size selection and purification. Libraries were sequenced paired-end with 100 bp reads on an Illumina HiSeq2000. SOAPnuke was used to process the raw data, with reads discarded if the reads contained adapters or uncalled bases, had a mean Phred below 15, or lacked an exact constant-primer or identifier match. COPE v1.2.5 was used to merge the high-quality paired reads, and each unique nucleotide sequence was defined as a clonotype. MiTCR v1.1 was used to align clonotypes to the IMGT TRBV, TRBD and TRBJ reference segments. The analysis was restricted to V-J combinations with a frequency above 0.0001, which together covered over 99% of the repertoires. A TCS score was defined as the ratio between F50 (clonal expansion) and ExV (chaos), using BLOSUM62-based TCRdist between CDR3 peptides within each V-J. Welch's t-statistics and random forest reduced 500 to 650 V-J features to roughly 13, which were used in a naive Bayes classifier (R e1071). No statistical method was used to fix the sample size in advance, and group allocation was not hidden from the investigators. TCR Vbeta CDR3 sequencing of some 140 peripheral blood samples (under 45 ophthalmopathy, approximately 80 hyperthyroidism and around 17 progressor patients) is reported in the paper.

The V gene is TRBV28 and the J gene is TRBJ2-7, with TRBD1 tentatively as D gene (6 bases match). Material: peripheral blood mononuclear cells (PBMCs), obtained at new diagnosis, from a patient treated with antithyroid drugs. The TCR sequence derives from a woman under 30 with Graves disease. Donor details come from another sample of the same person, matched by shared clones. The CDR3 protein: CASSSTGSESYEQYF. In nucleotide form, the sequence is TGTGCCAGCAGTTCCACAGGGAGCGAATCCTACGAGCAGTACTTC.